Described below is a single T cell receptor (beta chain) sequence and its context. Its antigen target is currently unknown. No qualities accompany the bases; no much larger clone lies one base away. The data stem from a study of PD-1 blockade in classical Hodgkin lymphoma (dated by TCRdb to the early 2020s). General notes on the study: Nivolumab dosing was 3 mg/kg intravenously every 2 weeks, continuing until either disease progression or unacceptable toxicity. The study used TCR beta sequencing and CyTOF to define a peripheral blood immune signature of response to PD-1 blockade in classical Hodgkin lymphoma. Overall study outcomes, separate from this receptor: Only a single clinical trial cohort was studied, and what caused the repertoire differences, possibly disease activity or prior therapy, remained undefined. Baseline TCR diversity was reported to be lower in newly diagnosed patients than in healthy donors and to be lower still in relapsed/refractory patients. Lower diversity was seen in patients whose nivolumab began less than 1 year after ASCT, and these patients were left out of later analyses so that immune reconstitution would not confound the results. Among trial patients, those achieving complete response had baseline diversity similar to that of newly diagnosed patients, while diversity was significantly lower in partial responders and progressors. CD4+ but not CD8+ TCR diversity rose significantly by C4D1 (p=0.0027 vs p=0.16), most apparent in complete responders (p=0.02).

Read against the paper, the sample's time point label means: cycle 4 day 1 (C4D1), after 6 weeks of nivolumab. Every trial patient had relapsed after autologous stem cell transplantation, and cohorts A, B and C differed in prior brentuximab vedotin exposure. A Miltenyi CD8+ T cell isolation kit was used for magnetic negative selection to purify CD8+ T cells from thawed PBMCs. The trial cohort was composed of roughly 60 patients with relapsed/refractory classical Hodgkin lymphoma, for whom complete response, partial response or progressive disease was recorded as best overall response. In the multi-cohort phase II CheckMate 205 trial, trial patients received single-agent nivolumab. An independent review committee assessed best overall response by applying the 2007 International Working Group response criteria. PBMCs from the trial were collected at three points: immediately before nivolumab initiation (C1D1), and during therapy at cycle 2 day 1 and cycle 4 day 1. Peripheral blood was collected in 8 mL Vacutainer Cell Preparation Tubes, from which PBMCs were isolated by centrifugation and then cryopreserved. Purified CD4+ and CD8+ fractions were prepared only for cases where an additional PBMC sample was available. Magnetically labelled cells were removed on LS columns in a quadroMACS separator, and the flow-through was retained as the purified fraction.

Genomic DNA was extracted with the Qiagen DNeasy kit from unsorted PBMCs and from negatively selected CD4+ and CD8+ fractions. TCR beta CDR3 regions were amplified by immunoSEQ multiplex PCR using primers annealing to V and J segments. Amplification bias was minimized using a synthetic immune receptor repertoire, and residual bias was removed computationally after sequencing. Turning to the authors' computational methods: Repertoire diversity was quantified as the Shannon entropy index using custom Python scripts. Unsorted, CD4+ and CD8+ repertoires were examined separately, except in combined analyses, for which CD4+ and CD8+ sequences were merged in silico. A clone was considered expanded if an increase in frequency of at least 2-fold after treatment relative to C1D1 was found, and a pseudocount of 0.5 was applied to clones undetected at baseline. Singleton clones were defined as clones with 0 or 1 copy at C1D1, and non-singleton clones were defined as clones with 2 or more copies. Clones expanded in unsorted samples were labelled as CD4+, CD8+ or unknown by matching protein sequences in sorted samples from the same patient. Wilcoxon tests on paired samples were used to test changes in diversity from C1D1 to C4D1. The clones in this table, taken by TCRdb from immuneACCESS, are in-frame only. Not every clone is retained; where verified, under half of the shortfall comes from an unresolved V gene, and the cause of the rest is unknown. V and J calls plus clone size are reproduced from that table; the DNA served to infer D and trimming. The sample profile shows 8,000 to 8,500 clones; about four fifths of them were found once. 26% of the sample goes to the ten largest clones.

The CDR3 holds 17 amino acids from the cysteine to the phenylalanine. The CDR3 DNA has 51 bases and is translated from base 1. Trimming takes 5 bases from V and 1 base from J, and the germline ends sit 18 bases apart. Looking up the germline V gene yields CDR1 SGHVS and CDR2 FNYEAQ. This clonotype was obtained from a human donor with classical Hodgkin lymphoma. The V and J genes are TRBV7-6 and TRBJ1-5; a tentative D call is TRBD1 (5 bases match). Sequenced here: CD8+ T cells from blood, sampled before the fourth cycle of nivolumab. The nucleotide sequence reads as follows: TGTGCCAGCAGCCCCGAGAGGGGTTGGGGGAGCAATCAGCCCCAGCATTTT. Its protein product is CASSPERGWGSNQPQHF.